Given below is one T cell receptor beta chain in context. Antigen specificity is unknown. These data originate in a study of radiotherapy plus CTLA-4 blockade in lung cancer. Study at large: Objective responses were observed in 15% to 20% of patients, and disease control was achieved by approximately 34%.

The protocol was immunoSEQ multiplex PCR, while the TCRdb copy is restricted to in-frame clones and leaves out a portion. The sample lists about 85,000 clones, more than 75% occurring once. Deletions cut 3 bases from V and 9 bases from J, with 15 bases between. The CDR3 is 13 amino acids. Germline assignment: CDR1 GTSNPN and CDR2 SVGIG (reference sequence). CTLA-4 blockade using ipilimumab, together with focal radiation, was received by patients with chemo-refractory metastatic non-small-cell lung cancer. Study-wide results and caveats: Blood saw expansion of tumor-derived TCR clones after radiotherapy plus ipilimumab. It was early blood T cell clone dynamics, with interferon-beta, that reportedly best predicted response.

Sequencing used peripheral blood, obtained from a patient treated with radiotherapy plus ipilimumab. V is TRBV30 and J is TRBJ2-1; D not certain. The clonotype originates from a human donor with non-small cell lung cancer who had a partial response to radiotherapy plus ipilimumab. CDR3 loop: CAWRVPPRSEQFF. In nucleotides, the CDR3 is TGTGCCTGGAGGGTTCCCCCTAGATCTGAGCAGTTCTTC.